Each of the 31 T cell receptor beta chains below was sequenced from the same sample in a study of PD-L1 blockade in urothelial cancer. Some clones are missing from TCRdb's copy, which holds only in-frame ones; the method was immunoSEQ multiplex PCR. The sample carries 60,000 to 70,000 clones, about 86% recorded once. Time point indicated: pretreatment peripheral blood. The sample in question was PBMCs, obtained around atezolizumab (anti-PD-L1) treatment. The receptors originated from a man between 65 and 80 years old with urothelial cancer.

This chain links TRBV19 with TRBJ1-1; D might be TRBD1 (5 bases). Trimming left V 5 bases short and J 5 bases short, with 18 bases between. Germline CDR1 and CDR2: LNHDA and SQIVND (reference sequence). CDR3 length: 15 residues. CDR3 residues: CASSPADMYRTEAFF. The DNA of the CDR3 is TGTGCCAGTAGTCCCGCCGACATGTACAGGACTGAAGCTTTCTTT.

The chain recombines TRBV7-9 with TRBJ1-4; 8 positions match TRBD1. Germline-derived CDR1 and CDR2 are SEHNR and FQNEAQ (reference sequence). This CDR3 spans 15 amino acids. With V trimmed by 5 bases and J by 2 bases, 4 bases remained unmatched. The CDR3 coding sequence is TGTGCCAGCAGCCCCCAGGGGGCTACTAATGAAAAACTGTTTTTT. It yields the protein CASSPQGATNEKLFF.

In DNA form, the CDR3 reads TGTGCCAGCAGCATACAGGGGGCGACTAATGAAAAACTGTTTTTT. Its protein is CASSIQGATNEKLFF. The V call is TRBV7-9, the J call TRBJ1-4, with TRBD1 identical over 9 bases. Per the germline V gene, CDR1 is SEHNR and CDR2 is FQNEAQ (reference sequence). V shed 5 bases and J 2 bases; nucleotides not matched to a gene: 3. The CDR3 is 15 amino acids.

V gene TRBV25-1 combines with J gene TRBJ1-1, with 7 bases identical to TRBD1. Unmatched junction bases numbered 9, after V lost 4 bases and J lost 4 bases. The germline CDR1 and CDR2 sequences are MGHDK and SYGVNS. CDR3 length equals 15 residues. The CDR3 DNA is TGTGCCAGCAGTGTCTTACAGGGGATAGGCACTGAAGCTTTCTTT. Protein: CASSVLQGIGTEAFF.

The gene calls are TRBV28 and TRBJ2-3; D gene ambiguous. Germline CDR1 MDHEN, CDR2 SYDVKM. This CDR3 region has 12 residues. Trimming took off 1 base at V and 3 bases at J, with 2 bases between the two ends. The CDR3 coding sequence is TGTGCCAGCAGTTTATCGACAGATACGCAGTATTTT. This gives the protein CASSLSTDTQYF.

A single count supports this clone. In DNA, the CDR3 is TGTGCCAGTAGTAAGGGGGGGGAACCCTACGAGCAGTACTTC. It yields the protein CASSKGGEPYEQYF. The rearrangement joins TRBV19 to TRBJ2-7; perhaps TRBD2 as D (7 bases). CDR3 length: 14 residues. The V end was cut by 4 bases, the J end by 2 bases, with 12 bases between. From germline, CDR1 is LNHDA and CDR2 SQIVND (reference sequence).

The V and J genes are TRBV7-2 and TRBJ2-7, with D possibly being TRBD2 (5 bases). The CDR3 contains 15 residues. Germline CDR1 reads SGHTA; CDR2 reads FQGNSA. Trimming pared 5 bases from V and 5 bases from J, leaving 19 bases between. CDR3 sequence: CASSPERLKVDEQYF. In DNA form, the CDR3 reads TGTGCCAGCAGCCCCGAGCGGTTAAAGGTCGACGAGCAGTACTTC.

This clone was seen a few times. The J gene is TRBJ1-1, the V gene TRBV7-9; D is perhaps TRBD1 (5 bases). V lost 3 bases and J lost 4, with 9 bases in between. The CDR3 has 13 residues. Germline V lookup: CDR1 SEHNR, CDR2 FQNEAQ (reference sequence). CDR3 protein: CASSFQGGTEAFF. The CDR3 DNA follows: TGTGCCAGCAGCTTCCAGGGAGGCACTGAAGCTTTCTTT.

This chain uses TRBV9 with TRBJ2-1; 9 positions match TRBD2. In germline, CDR1 is SGDLS, CDR2 YYNGEE. V was clipped by 0 bases and J by 0 bases; unmatched bases: 7. The CDR3 consists of 18 residues. The CDR3 region is CASSVGGSGSLSYNEQFF. CDR3 DNA: TGTGCCAGCAGCGTAGGGGGTAGCGGGAGTCTCTCCTACAATGAGCAGTTCTTC.

The V call is TRBV6-1, the J call TRBJ1-2; D ambiguous. V was cut by 2 bases and J by 4 bases, with 11 bases left in between. In germline, CDR1 is MNHNS, CDR2 SASEGT. The CDR3 totals 14 residues. The CDR3 here is CASSEQVVGYGYTF. CDR3 DNA sequence: TGTGCCAGCAGTGAACAGGTTGTGGGCTATGGCTACACCTTC.

The table lists this clone with many counts. V and J are TRBV5-1 and TRBJ2-7; perhaps TRBD2 as D (7 bases). The V gene's germline CDR1 is SGHRS and CDR2 YFSETQ. V was clipped by 0 bases and J by 5 bases, with 12 bases between them. This CDR3 region has 14 residues. The CDR3 reads CASSLAGGRDEQYF. The CDR3 coding sequence is TGCGCCAGCAGCTTGGCGGGGGGCAGGGACGAGCAGTACTTC.

The rearrangement uses TRBV19 and TRBJ1-1; 7 bases map to TRBD1. This CDR3 has 14 amino acids. Germline V gives CDR1 LNHDA, CDR2 SQIVND (reference sequence). Losses at the gene ends were 5 bases for V and 5 bases for J; bases not matched to a gene: 8. CDR3 protein: CASSRQGEGTEAFF. In DNA, the CDR3 is TGTGCCAGTAGTCGACAGGGAGAGGGTACTGAAGCTTTCTTT.

The chain couples TRBV21-1 to TRBJ1-1. TRBV21-1 is a pseudogene. The CDR3 has 15 amino acids. CDR3 amino acids: CARLCEGLMDTEAFF. In DNA form, the CDR3 reads TGTGCCAGACTGTGCGAGGGACTGATGGACACTGAAGCTTTCTTT.

J is TRBJ1-3 and V is TRBV6-5; TRBD1 matches at 7 bases. Germline-derived CDR1 and CDR2 are MNHEY and SVGAGI. This CDR3 has 16 residues. With 4 bases clipped from V and 0 bases from J, the junction kept 6 bases outside the gene matches. The CDR3 DNA reads as TGTGCCAGCAGTTTTTCGACAGGGAACTCTGGAAACACCATATATTTT. Its protein product is CASSFSTGNSGNTIYF.

The V and J genes are TRBV18 and TRBJ2-3; 9 nucleotides align to TRBD2. Germline V gives CDR1 KGHSH, CDR2 LQKENI. CDR3 length: 15 amino acids. Trimming cost V 1 base and J 1 base; bases outside gene matches: 0. For the CDR3, the DNA is TGTGCCAGCTCACCACGGACTAGCGGCACAGATACGCAGTATTTT. Protein sequence: CASSPRTSGTDTQYF.

This clone was seen only once. The genes are TRBV19 and TRBJ1-2, with D possibly matching TRBD1 (6 bases). The CDR3 spans 13 residues. V lost 2 bases and J 8 bases, leaving 12 bases between the germline ends. Germline V gene sequence: CDR1 LNHDA, CDR2 SQIVND (reference sequence). The CDR3 sequence is CASSIQGLSGYTF. CDR3 nucleotide sequence: TGTGCCAGTAGTATACAGGGGCTCAGCGGCTACACCTTC.

To note about this clone: One junction end disagrees with the germline gene, perhaps due to a read error. This chain uses TRBV7-7 with TRBJ2-5; D gene uncertain. Germline assignment: CDR1 SSHAT and CDR2 FNYEAQ (reference sequence). The CDR3 runs to 13 residues. The CDR3 nucleotides read TGTGCTAGCAGCTTAGGCAGCCAAGAGACCCAGTACTTC. This sequence encodes CASSLGSQETQYF.

A few counts support this clone. The chain employs TRBV19 and TRBJ2-6; D possibly corresponds to TRBD2 (6 bases). V was pared by 6 bases and J by 0 bases, with 18 bases between. Germline loops: CDR1 LNHDA, CDR2 SQIVND (reference sequence). The CDR3 runs to 18 residues. The CDR3 reads CASSTSGLFLSGANVLTF. In DNA form, the CDR3 reads TGTGCCAGTAGCACATCGGGACTCTTTCTCTCTGGGGCCAACGTCCTGACTTTC.

This sequence joins TRBV19 and TRBJ1-2, with 10 positions matching TRBD1. The CDR3 runs to 14 residues. Germline V gene lookup returns CDR1 LNHDA and CDR2 SQIVND (reference sequence). Trimming cost V 5 bases and J 6 bases; bases outside gene matches: 6. DNA for the CDR3: TGTGCCAGTAGTGTCGGGACAGGGGTTCATGGCTACACCTTC. Translated, it gives CASSVGTGVHGYTF.

This clone was observed a single time. The genes are TRBV10-3 and TRBJ2-1; the match to TRBD2 covers 11 bases. Germline assignment: CDR1 ENHRY and CDR2 SYGVKD. Trimming cost V 2 bases and J 9 bases; bases outside gene matches: 9. The CDR3 has 16 residues. CDR3 protein: CAISEGVAGGPREQFF. CDR3 sequence (DNA): TGTGCCATCAGTGAGGGGGTAGCGGGAGGGCCGCGTGAGCAGTTCTTC.

In DNA form, the CDR3 reads TGTGCCAGCAGCTTGGGCCTAGCGGGTACCTACGAGCAGTACTTC. The encoded protein is CASSLGLAGTYEQYF. The rearrangement links TRBV5-6 to TRBJ2-7; 8 bases map to TRBD2. J lost 2 bases, V lost 0 bases, and 4 bases had no gene match. The CDR3 has 15 amino acids. Germline CDR1 SGHDT, CDR2 YYEEEE.

The rearrangement links TRBV19 to TRBJ1-1; 11 positions agree with TRBD1. Losses at the gene ends were 5 bases for V and 6 bases for J; bases not matched to a gene: 2. In germline, CDR1 is LNHDA, CDR2 SQIVND (reference sequence). CDR3 length: 13 amino acids. The CDR3 spells CASSLDRGPEAFF. The CDR3 DNA reads as TGTGCCAGTAGTTTGGACAGGGGGCCTGAAGCTTTCTTT.

This clone was seen a handful of times. The chain couples TRBV27 to TRBJ2-1, with TRBD2 identical over 9 bases. The J segment lost 5 bases and the V segment lost 5 bases, leaving 13 bases of the junction unmatched. Germline V CDR1 and CDR2: MNHEY, SMNVEV (reference sequence). This CDR3 spans 17 amino acids. The CDR3 DNA follows: TGTGCCAGCAGTCCCATTGGGGCTAGCGGGATGCACAATGAGCAGTTCTTC. Protein sequence: CASSPIGASGMHNEQFF.

The V gene is TRBV4-1, the J gene TRBJ2-1; 11 nucleotides agree with TRBD2. Trimming at V came to 1 base and at J to 3 bases, leaving 5 bases not matched to a gene. This CDR3 has 17 residues. The germline V gene has CDR1 MGHRA and CDR2 YSYEKL. The CDR3 DNA follows: TGCGCCAGCAGCCAAGGGCTAGCGGGAGGCATCTACAATGAGCAGTTCTTC. Translating gives CASSQGLAGGIYNEQFF.

There are a few counts of this clone. The chain uses TRBV15 and TRBJ1-2; 8 nucleotides align to TRBD1. The CDR3 spans 14 residues. Trimming removed 3 bases from V and 4 bases from J; junction bases left unmatched: 4. The germline CDR1 and CDR2 sequences are LNHNV and YYDKDF (reference sequence). The DNA of the CDR3 is TGTGCCACCAGCAGCTCTGACAGGGGCTATGGCTACACCTTC. Translated, it gives CATSSSDRGYGYTF.

The chain employs TRBV6-1 and TRBJ2-1; a possible D gene is TRBD1 (7 bases). The ends were cut back, 3 bases at V and 9 bases at J, with 21 bases in the middle. This CDR3 spans 16 amino acids. Germline V gene lookup returns CDR1 MNHNS and CDR2 SASEGT. CDR3 loop: CASSDYGTVKEGEQFF. CDR3 coding DNA: TGTGCCAGCAGTGATTATGGGACAGTAAAGGAGGGTGAGCAGTTCTTC.

The chain joins TRBV6-5 to TRBJ2-7, with 9 bases aligning to TRBD2. The CDR3 contains 16 residues. Per the germline V gene, CDR1 is MNHEY and CDR2 is SVGAGI. Unmatched junction bases numbered 13, after V lost 4 bases and J lost 6 bases. CDR3 in DNA: TGTGCCAGCAGTTCCTTTGAGGGCGGGAGGGGAAGCGAGCAGTACTTC. Translated, it gives CASSSFEGGRGSEQYF.

The chain couples TRBV18 to TRBJ1-5; D is uncertain. This CDR3 comprises 14 residues. Germline lookup yields CDR1 KGHSH and CDR2 LQKENI. V was clipped by 4 bases and J by 8 bases, with 15 bases between them. The DNA of the CDR3 is TGTGCCAGCTCACTAAGAGCGGGGAGTGAGCCCCAGCATTTT. Translation: CASSLRAGSEPQHF.

CDR3 region: CASSQSTGRAGETQYF. The CDR3 nucleotides read TGCGCCAGCAGCCAATCCACCGGGAGGGCCGGAGAGACCCAGTACTTC. The genes are TRBV4-1 and TRBJ2-5, with TRBD2 matching 8 bases. V lost 2 bases and J lost 4; bases outside the gene matches: 9. In germline, CDR1 is MGHRA, CDR2 YSYEKL. The length of the CDR3 is 16 residues.

This chain joins TRBV29-1 and TRBJ1-5, with a tentative D call TRBD1 (6 bases). Germline V lookup: CDR1 SQVTM, CDR2 ANQGSEA. Trimming left V 6 bases short and J 4 bases short, with 13 bases between. This CDR3 contains 13 residues. CDR3 bases: TGCAGCGTGGGGGGGGCCCCTAATCAGCCCCAGCATTTT. This translates into CSVGGAPNQPQHF.

This clone was found a few times. The J gene is TRBJ2-6, the V gene TRBV2, with D maybe TRBD2 (5 bases). CDR3 size: 13 residues. Trimming cost V 8 bases and J 1 base, with 6 bases left between them. CDR1 is SNHLY and CDR2 is FYNNEI in the germline V gene. The DNA of the CDR3 is TGTGCCAGCGGCGGGTCTGGGGCCAACGTCCTGACTTTC. Amino acid sequence: CASGGSGANVLTF.